This T cell receptor beta chain stems from a study of regulatory T cells in long-lasting Graves disease. Whole-study findings and limits: Newly diagnosed Graves' patients had higher TCR diversity than persistent ones.

Described time point: persistent/refractory GD, antithyroid drugs over 5 years with positive TRAb. Extracted RNA from PBMCs served as the source of the TCR library. In building TCR beta libraries, iRepertoire HTBI primers were used together with Arm-PCR of CDR3 regions. TCRdb recomputed calls from the multiplex PCR reads with MiXCR, one row per CDR3 protein. The sample has a few hundred thousand distinct CDR3 sequences; roughly a quarter are singletons. Regarding this clonotype: Antigen: not known.

This receptor was obtained from a female donor with Graves disease. The sample consisted of peripheral blood mononuclear cells (PBMCs), taken when the disease was refractory, from a patient treated with antithyroid drugs.

The chain's CDR3 is CASSQERASGNTGELFF. The CDR3 DNA reads as TGTGCCAGCAGCCAAGAAAGGGCTAGCGGGAACACCGGGGAGCTGTTTTTT. The chain carries TRBV28 and TRBJ2-2; 7 nucleotides agree with TRBD2. From germline, CDR1 is MDHEN and CDR2 SYDVKM. Unmatched junction bases numbered 11, after V lost 6 bases and J lost 1 base. This CDR3 contains 17 residues.